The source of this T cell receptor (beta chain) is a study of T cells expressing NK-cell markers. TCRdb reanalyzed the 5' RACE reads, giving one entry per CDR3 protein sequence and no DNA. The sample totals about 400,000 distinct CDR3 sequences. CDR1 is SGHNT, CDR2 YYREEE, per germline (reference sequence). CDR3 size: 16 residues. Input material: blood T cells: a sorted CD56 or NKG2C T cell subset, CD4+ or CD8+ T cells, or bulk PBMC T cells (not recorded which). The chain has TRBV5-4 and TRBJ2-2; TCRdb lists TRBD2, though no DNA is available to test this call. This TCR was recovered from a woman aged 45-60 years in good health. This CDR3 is CASSRTSGRSDGELFF.